This TCR beta chain was sequenced during a study of shared clonotypes between healthy human individuals. Comment on this clone: Its antigen remains unknown.

Study-level points and caveats: Represented genetic and exposure-history diversity was restricted by having few donors. In the sorted subsets, rarefaction showed sequencing was incomplete despite large depth.

Every immunoSEQ plate was one replicate of a subset's evenly spread DNA. Profiling relied on immunoSEQ multiplex PCR, and the TCRdb table lists in-frame clones only, not all of them. The table has roughly 2 million clones, almost 96% seen once. Each sample came from a Caucasian adult donor living in Nashville, Tennessee. The germline V and J ends were trimmed by 9 bases and 2 bases, with 22 bases remaining between them. The CDR3 spans 16 residues. The germline CDR1 and CDR2 sequences are LNHDA and SQIVND (reference sequence). Material: naive CD4+ T cells sorted from blood. Subset here: CD45RA+ positively selected. This receptor was obtained from a man aged 18 to 29 in good health. The chain links TRBV19 to TRBJ1-2, with D perhaps matching TRBD1 (5 bases). Here the CDR3 DNA reads TGTGCCAGCGGTCCCGGACAAAGGATAAGAAACTATGGCTACACCTTC. It is translated as CASGPGQRIRNYGYTF. Together with reference TRBV19 and TRBJ1-2, the CDR3 gives the full variable domain: DGGITQSPKYLFRKEGQNVTLSCEQNLNHDAMYWYRQDPGQGLRLIYYSQIVNDFQKGDIAEGYSVSREKKESFPLTVTSAQKNPTAFYLCASGPGQRIRNYGYTFGSGTRLTVV.